Listed here is a single TCR beta chain. Antigen: not known. This record belongs to a study of T cell responses to AZD1222 COVID-19 vaccine. Study at large: Second doses were pooled across both intervals (about 4 or about 12 weeks). The study's findings and limits: There were vaccine-associated CD4 TCRs across spike, dominant at 160-218 and 743-854.

TCRdb's table, derived via immunoSEQ multiplex PCR, lists solely in-frame clones and lacks some. The profile shows roughly 140,000 clones, about 92% of them singletons. This CDR3 has 14 residues. The V end lost 0 bases, the J end lost 7 bases, and 12 bases lay between the germline ends. Germline CDR1 and CDR2: LNHDA and SQIVND (reference sequence). The sequence derives from an adult in good health. The material sequenced was peripheral blood, taken on day 0 of AZD1222 vaccination. This sequence joins TRBV19 and TRBJ1-1, with D tentatively TRBD1 (5 bases). In DNA, the CDR3 is TGTGCCAGTAGTATAGAGGGACGGGAGAGTGAAGCTTTCTTT. Protein: CASSIEGRESEAFF.